This T cell receptor beta chain derives from a study of human T cells and chemical hapten exposure. Overall study: TCR yields differed between samples (mainly from small differences in pooled library volume). Findings of the study overall: After DPC sensitization, TCRs above 1 in 1000 frequency showed no change.

The template was total RNA from unfractionated whole blood. Worth noting for this clonotype: What it binds is not known.

Via MiXCR, TCRdb re-called the 5' RACE reads, giving one row per CDR3 protein. The sample records under 150,000 distinct CDR3 sequences, approximately 19% being singletons. This TCR came from a human donor in good health.

This CDR3 is CASSRDRASPGELFF. As DNA, the CDR3 is TGCGCCAGCTCCCGGGACAGGGCTTCTCCCGGGGAGCTGTTTTTT. The rearrangement links TRBV5-1 to TRBJ2-2; 9 nucleotides line up with TRBD1. This CDR3 has 15 residues. V lost 7 bases and J lost 6; bases outside the gene matches: 10. CDR1 and CDR2 from the germline V gene are SGHRS and YFSETQ.